The 9 T cell receptor beta chains reported below all come from one sample, sequenced in a study of spatial heterogeneity in lung cancer. From the 5' RACE reads, TCRdb called clonotypes with MiXCR, one entry per CDR3 protein. In the table there are around 40,000 distinct CDR3 sequences, around 5.2% of which are singletons. The sample's time point: sample taken at primary tumor resection. The sequenced sample was PBMCs, obtained at surgery. The receptors were gathered from a female donor with early-stage non-small cell lung cancer.

There are many counts of this clonotype. The gene calls are TRBV4-1 and TRBJ2-4; D uncertain. Germline lookup yields CDR1 MGHRA and CDR2 YSYEKL. This CDR3 spans 13 amino acids. V was shortened by 1 base and J by 6 bases, with 7 bases between the two germline ends. The CDR3 loop reads CASSQVIANIQYF. Here the CDR3 DNA reads TGCGCCAGCAGCCAAGTCATTGCAAACATTCAGTACTTC.

This clonotype has ten or more counts. The chain carries TRBV5-1 and TRBJ2-1; D is unclear. The germline CDR1 and CDR2 sequences are SGHRS and YFSETQ. V was cut by 2 bases and J by 3 bases, with 9 bases left in between. This CDR3 has 14 residues. The CDR3 DNA reads as TGCGCCAGCAGCTTATGGGAATTCTACAATGAGCAGTTCTTC. Protein product: CASSLWEFYNEQFF.

This clonotype was recorded at least ten times. The V gene is TRBV18, the J gene TRBJ2-7; D may be TRBD2 (6 bases). Germline V gene data show CDR1 as KGHSH and CDR2 as LQKENI. Trimming stripped 3 bases from V and 1 base from J, with 10 bases between. The CDR3 contains 14 residues. The CDR3 loop is CASSPGLLSYEQYF. In DNA, the CDR3 is TGTGCCAGCTCACCGGGACTTCTTTCCTACGAGCAGTACTTC.

This clonotype came up many times. The chain combines TRBV21-1 with TRBJ2-5. TRBV21-1 is a pseudogene locus. The CDR3 contains 15 residues. CDR3 sequence: CASSKELRSQETQYF. As DNA, the CDR3 is TGTGCCAGCAGCAAAGAGTTGAGGTCCCAAGAGACCCAGTACTTC.

Within the sample, this clonotype is medium-sized (0.01 to 0.1%). The rearrangement links TRBV29-1 to TRBJ1-5; no firm D call. V lost 4 bases and J lost 0, with 10 bases in between. This CDR3 is built from 14 residues. The germline V gene encodes CDR1 SQVTM and CDR2 ANQGSEA. As DNA, the CDR3 is TGCAGCGTTGGGACCGCTGATAGCAATCAGCCCCAGCATTTT. Translated, it gives CSVGTADSNQPQHF.

This clonotype was counted a few times. The V call is TRBV4-2, the J call TRBJ2-3, with 7 bases aligning to TRBD2. The germline CDR1 and CDR2 sequences are LGHNA and YNFKEQ. The CDR3 is made up of 17 amino acids. The trim removed 0 bases at V and 2 bases at J, leaving 8 bases unmatched. The CDR3 spells CASSQEGRDYHTDTQYF. The CDR3 region has the DNA TGTGCCAGCAGCCAAGAGGGGCGGGACTATCACACAGATACGCAGTATTTT.

This clonotype was detected only a few times. The rearrangement links TRBV12-3 or TRBV12-4 to TRBJ1-3; D remains ambiguous. CDR3 size: 16 residues. The ends were cut back, 8 bases at V and 2 bases at J, with 19 bases in the middle. The CDR3 spells CASFIRQAVAGNTIYF. The CDR3 nucleotides are TGTGCCAGCTTCATCCGGCAAGCGGTCGCTGGAAACACCATATATTTT.

This clonotype was seen ten or more times. V and J are TRBV3-1 and TRBJ2-3; possibly TRBD2 for D (6 bases). Germline V gene lookup returns CDR1 LGHDT and CDR2 YNNKEL (reference sequence). Trimming shortened V by 2 bases and J by 1 base, and 10 bases separated the two germline ends. The CDR3 length is 15 residues. The CDR3 nucleotides are TGTGCCAGCAGCCAAACGGGACTTGGCACAGATACGCAGTATTTT. Residues: CASSQTGLGTDTQYF.

This clonotype was counted ten times or more. The chain combines TRBV2 with TRBJ2-7, with 8 bases aligning to TRBD2. Trimming at V came to 2 bases and at J to 4 bases, leaving 7 bases not matched to a gene. The germline V gene has CDR1 SNHLY and CDR2 FYNNEI. The CDR3 spans 15 residues. CDR3 sequence: CASSEPRLAGYEQYF. The CDR3 DNA sequence: TGTGCCAGCAGTGAACCCCGCCTAGCGGGTTACGAGCAGTACTTC.